In its sample, the clone carrying this T cell receptor (beta chain) was seen many times. Its antigen is as yet unknown. Per germline, CDR1 SGHRS and CDR2 YFSETQ. CDR3 size: 15 residues. The V and J ends lost 1 base and 5 bases respectively, with 15 bases between them. The source of the sample is a study of T-cell reconstitution after alpha-beta-depleted transplantation in children. Study observations and caveats: When one year had passed after transplant, most T-cell counts and diversity came from newly produced T cells. There were reportedly several hundred expanded graft clones from which alpha-beta T cells came about two months after transplant.

Library preparation (for TCRbeta) was performed with unique molecular identifiers. TCRdb reprocessed the PCR reads via MiXCR and lists one record per CDR3 protein. The data contain tens of thousands of distinct CDR3 sequences, 9.2% of them singletons. Source: PBMCs, mostly from graft donor cells, taken 60 days after TCRalphabeta/CD19-depleted stem cell transplant. The receptor was isolated from a male patient between 2 and 9 years old who had a stem cell transplant for chronic granulomatous disease, so the T cells may come from the graft donor. V is TRBV5-1 and J is TRBJ2-5; no reliable D call. The chain's CDR3 is CASSLTSPGRETQYF. CDR3 nucleotides: TGCGCCAGCAGCTTGACGTCCCCAGGCCGGGAGACCCAGTACTTC.